Shown below are 30 T cell receptor beta chains from a single sample sequenced in a study of PD-L1 blockade in urothelial cancer. Sample time point: peripheral blood 6 weeks after treatment start. The assay was immunoSEQ multiplex PCR, and TCRdb's table has in-frame clones only and misses some. This sample yields around 110,000 clones, of which around nine tenths are seen a single time; about 1.8% belongs to the top ten. Sequencing used PBMCs, obtained around atezolizumab (anti-PD-L1) treatment. The receptor source for this set is a man between 60 and 70 years old with urothelial cancer.

This clone was detected only a few times. CDR3 protein: CAWNRQENTEAFF. The CDR3 coding sequence is TGTGCCTGGAACCGACAGGAGAACACTGAAGCTTTCTTT. The J gene is TRBJ1-1, the V gene TRBV30; weak D call: TRBD1 (6 bases). The CDR3 has 13 amino acids. CDR1 is GTSNPN, CDR2 SVGIG, per germline (reference sequence). Deletions cut 4 bases from V and 1 base from J, with 10 bases between.

This CDR3 reads CASSRDRECDTQYF. CDR3 bases: TGTGCCAGCAGCCGGGACAGGGAGTGCGATACGCAGTATTTT. This rearrangement joins TRBV21-1 to TRBJ2-3; the table's TRBD1 call for D was not verified on the DNA. TRBV21-1 is annotated as a pseudogene. The length of the CDR3 is 14 residues.

The chain has TRBV5-1 and TRBJ1-1; D might be TRBD1 (5 bases). Germline CDR1 and CDR2: SGHRS and YFSETQ. The CDR3 is 14 amino acids. Trimming cost V 0 bases and J 0 bases, with 6 bases left between them. The DNA for the CDR3 is TGCGCCAGCAGCTTGGGACAGATGAACACTGAAGCTTTCTTT. Residues: CASSLGQMNTEAFF.

V usage is TRBV2 and J usage is TRBJ2-5; TRBD2 agrees at 7 bases. This CDR3 is 13 amino acids long. Germline-derived CDR1 and CDR2 are SNHLY and FYNNEI. J gave up 7 bases and V 3 bases, and 5 bases lay outside the gene matches. The CDR3 sequence is CASSDAPGGTQYF. CDR3 bases: TGTGCCAGCAGTGACGCCCCGGGGGGGACCCAGTACTTC.

The chain links TRBV19 to TRBJ2-7, with TRBD1 identical over 11 bases. CDR3 size: 15 residues. Per the germline V gene, CDR1 is LNHDA and CDR2 is SQIVND (reference sequence). V gave up 5 bases and J gave up 3 bases; unmatched junction bases: 6. The DNA of the CDR3 is TGTGCCAGTAGTCCAACCGGGACAGGGGGCTACGAGCAGTACTTC. Protein: CASSPTGTGGYEQYF. Drawing the rest from reference TRBV19 and TRBJ2-7, the complete variable domain is DGGITQSPKYLFRKEGQNVTLSCEQNLNHDAMYWYRQDPGQGLRLIYYSQIVNDFQKGDIAEGYSVSREKKESFPLTVTSAQKNPTAFYLCASSPTGTGGYEQYFGPGTRLTVT.

This sequence joins TRBV27 and TRBJ1-1, with 7 bases fitting TRBD1. Per the germline V gene, CDR1 is MNHEY and CDR2 is SMNVEV (reference sequence). The J segment lost 3 bases and the V segment lost 6 bases, leaving 7 bases of the junction unmatched. The length of the CDR3 is 14 residues. The CDR3 here is CASRSGGAYTEAFF. For the CDR3, the DNA is TGTGCCAGCAGATCAGGGGGAGCCTACACTGAAGCTTTCTTT.

V usage is TRBV27 and J usage is TRBJ1-5, with D uncertain. V was cut by 8 bases and J by 5 bases, with 13 bases left in between. Germline CDR1 MNHEY, CDR2 SMNVEV (reference sequence). There are 13 residues in the CDR3. CDR3 DNA: TGTGCCAGCTCCGTAGAAGTCGATCAGCCCCAGCATTTT. Translating it yields CASSVEVDQPQHF.

The V and J genes are TRBV27 and TRBJ1-1; 7 bases map to TRBD1. This CDR3 has 14 amino acids. Germline CDR1 and CDR2: MNHEY and SMNVEV (reference sequence). The trim removed 1 base at V and 7 bases at J, leaving 6 bases unmatched. The CDR3 DNA sequence: TGTGCCAGCAGTTTATTTTTAGGGGGCGATGAAGCTTTCTTT. Encoded protein: CASSLFLGGDEAFF.

The chain carries TRBV5-1 and TRBJ2-7; 13 bases align to TRBD2. This CDR3 spans 19 amino acids. Germline V gene lookup returns CDR1 SGHRS and CDR2 YFSETQ. The ends lost 2 bases at V and 2 bases at J; junction bases unmatched: 13. The CDR3 region is CASSFREGLAGITAYEQYF. CDR3 coding DNA: TGCGCCAGCAGCTTTAGGGAGGGACTAGCGGGAATAACAGCCTACGAGCAGTACTTC.

J is TRBJ2-5 and V is TRBV11-2; 9 positions match TRBD1. The CDR3 totals 15 residues. Germline V CDR1 and CDR2: SGHAT, FQNNGV. Trimming removed 1 base from V and 2 bases from J; junction bases left unmatched: 2. Here the CDR3 DNA reads TGTGCCAGCAGCTTAGGGACAGGGGTACAAGAGACCCAGTACTTC. Translating it yields CASSLGTGVQETQYF.

The rearrangement joins TRBV6-1 to TRBJ2-7; D might be TRBD2 (5 bases). V shed 0 bases and J shed 2 bases, with 11 bases lying between them. CDR3 length: 15 residues. CDR1 and CDR2 (germline): MNHNS, SASEGT. The CDR3 region has the DNA TGTGCCAGCAGTGAAGCGGGAGCGCAGACCTACGAGCAGTACTTC. Residues: CASSEAGAQTYEQYF.

The rearrangement links TRBV4-1 to TRBJ2-5, with D possibly TRBD1 on 6 matching bases. The CDR3 has 15 amino acids. The V gene's germline CDR1 is MGHRA and CDR2 YSYEKL. V lost 2 bases and J 5 bases, leaving 15 bases between the germline ends. The CDR3 sequence is CASSQPDRLGETQYF. The CDR3, as DNA: TGCGCCAGCAGCCAACCCGACAGGCTGGGGGAGACCCAGTACTTC.

This clone was found once. The chain recombines TRBV7-9 with TRBJ2-6, with D possibly TRBD2 on 6 matching bases. Per the germline V gene, CDR1 is SEHNR and CDR2 is FQNEAQ (reference sequence). This CDR3 contains 16 residues. Trimming removed 6 bases from V and 0 bases from J, with 12 bases in between. In DNA, the CDR3 is TGTGCCAGCAGGCGGGACGGGGGCTCTGGGGCCAACGTCCTGACTTTC. This translates into CASRRDGGSGANVLTF.

The chain joins TRBV5-1 to TRBJ2-7, with D unresolved. Trimming removed 1 base at V and 3 bases at J, with 11 bases between. The CDR3 has 14 residues. Germline assignment: CDR1 SGHRS and CDR2 YFSETQ. CDR3 sequence (DNA): TGCGCCAGCAGCTTGAGCGTCGGCGTCTACGAGCAGTACTTC. Translation: CASSLSVGVYEQYF.

The chain uses TRBV27 and TRBJ1-2; 7 nucleotides agree with TRBD1. With 0 bases clipped from V and 6 bases from J, the junction kept 1 base outside the gene matches. There are 13 residues in the CDR3. Germline V gene sequence: CDR1 MNHEY, CDR2 SMNVEV (reference sequence). The CDR3 protein is CASSLSGTDGYTF. As DNA, the CDR3 is TGTGCCAGCAGTTTATCGGGGACAGATGGCTACACCTTC.

The chain has TRBV6-1 and TRBJ1-5; D gene ambiguous. The CDR3 is 16 amino acids. Per germline, CDR1 MNHNS and CDR2 SASEGT. Trimming took 0 bases from V and 3 from J, leaving 12 bases between them. This chain's CDR3 is CASSEAFSTTNQPQHF. DNA for the CDR3: TGTGCCAGCAGTGAAGCCTTCAGTACCACCAATCAGCCCCAGCATTTT.

The CDR3 sequence: CASSFDRAGTQYF. The DNA of the CDR3 is TGTGCCAGCAGCTTTGACAGGGCAGGGACCCAGTACTTC. This chain links TRBV5-4 with TRBJ2-5, with TRBD1 matching over 7 bases. The V and J ends lost 2 bases and 7 bases, in that order; junction bases with no gene match: 5. In germline, CDR1 is SGHNT, CDR2 YYREEE (reference sequence). This CDR3 has 13 residues.

This chain uses TRBV4-2 with TRBJ1-5; possible D gene TRBD1, 5 bases. CDR1 is LGHNA and CDR2 is YNFKEQ in the germline V gene. The CDR3 is 14 amino acids. Trimming took off 1 base at V and 7 bases at J, with 11 bases between the two ends. CDR3 loop: CASSQGQPLQPQHF. CDR3 nucleotides: TGTGCCAGCAGCCAAGGACAGCCCCTGCAGCCCCAGCATTTT.

The rearrangement uses TRBV9 and TRBJ2-1, with 13 bases matching TRBD2. Trimming at V came to 2 bases and at J to 0 bases, leaving 11 bases not matched to a gene. This CDR3 spans 20 amino acids. Germline-derived CDR1 and CDR2 are SGDLS and YYNGEE. CDR3 in DNA: TGTGCCAGCAGCGTCCAATCAGGACTAGCGGGAGACGTCTCCTACAATGAGCAGTTCTTC. It is translated as CASSVQSGLAGDVSYNEQFF.

This chain uses TRBV28 with TRBJ2-1, with TRBD1 matching over 8 bases. Germline V gene data show CDR1 as MDHEN and CDR2 as SYDVKM. This CDR3 is 13 amino acids long. The trim removed 6 bases at V and 2 bases at J, leaving 0 bases unmatched. The CDR3 region is CASRGQAYNEQFF. In DNA, the CDR3 is TGTGCCAGCAGGGGACAGGCCTACAATGAGCAGTTCTTC.

The genes are TRBV7-2 and TRBJ2-2, with D hard to call. The V gene lost 10 bases and the J gene lost 5 bases, with 17 bases spanning the gap. CDR1 and CDR2 (germline): SGHTA, FQGNSA. The CDR3 consists of 14 residues. The CDR3 spells CAIPPGARTGELFF. CDR3 DNA: TGTGCCATCCCGCCGGGTGCGCGGACCGGGGAGCTGTTTTTT.

The gene calls are TRBV28 and TRBJ2-7, with D tentatively TRBD1 (6 bases). The ends were cut back, 8 bases at V and 3 bases at J, with 11 bases in the middle. CDR3 length equals 12 residues. CDR1 MDHEN and CDR2 SYDVKM come from the germline V gene. DNA for the CDR3: TGTGCCAGCGGCAGGGGTATCTACGAGCAGTACTTC. Residues: CASGRGIYEQYF.

The chain joins TRBV7-2 to TRBJ1-1; 7 nucleotides match TRBD1. CDR3 length: 14 amino acids. Germline V CDR1 and CDR2: SGHTA, FQGNSA. V lost 5 bases, J lost 3 bases, and 6 bases stayed unmatched. The CDR3 sequence is CASSRDSLHTEAFF. CDR3 DNA: TGTGCCAGCAGCCGGGACAGTCTTCACACTGAAGCTTTCTTT. The entire variable domain, with the rest obtained from reference TRBV7-2 and TRBJ1-1, is as follows: GAGVSQSPSNKVTEKGKDVELRCDPISGHTALYWYRQSLGQGLEFLIYFQGNSAPDKSGLPSDRFSAERTGGSVSTLTIQRTQQEDSAVYLCASSRDSLHTEAFFGQGTRLTVV.

This chain links TRBV28 with TRBJ2-5; D is possibly TRBD1 (5 bases). CDR1 is MDHEN, CDR2 SYDVKM, per germline. Trimming cost V 9 bases and J 4 bases, with 24 bases left between them. The CDR3 runs 16 residues. The CDR3 reads CASFSPLRTGIETQYF. The DNA of the CDR3 is TGTGCCAGTTTTTCCCCTCTTCGTACAGGCATAGAGACCCAGTACTTC.

The V call is TRBV29-1, the J call TRBJ2-5, with 7 nucleotides matching TRBD1. Matching the DNA end better, TRBJ2-7 makes the J call doubtful. Germline CDR1 is SQVTM and CDR2 is ANQGSEA. This CDR3 spans 13 amino acids. In DNA, the CDR3 is TGCAGCGGATCTCAGACAGGGATCGACGAGCAGTACTTC. Protein: CSGSQTGIDEQYF.

The chain has TRBV7-2 and TRBJ2-7; the match to TRBD2 covers 7 bases. The V gene end was trimmed by 5 bases and the J gene end by 6 bases; junction bases not matched to a gene: 10. The germline V gene encodes CDR1 SGHTA and CDR2 FQGNSA. The CDR3 consists of 14 residues. CDR3 sequence (DNA): TGTGCCAGCAGCCCCTCCGGCGGGGGACGCGAGCAGTACTTC. It codes for CASSPSGGGREQYF.

The V call is TRBV6-4, the J call TRBJ2-2; weak D call: TRBD2 (5 bases). Trimming cost V 5 bases and J 2 bases, with 12 bases left between them. The CDR3 runs to 15 residues. Germline loops: CDR1 MRHNA, CDR2 SNTAGT. The CDR3 DNA reads as TGTGCCAGCAGTAAAGACGGACTTAACACCGGGGAGCTGTTTTTT. It yields the protein CASSKDGLNTGELFF.

The V gene is TRBV5-6, the J gene TRBJ1-2; a possible D gene is TRBD1 (6 bases). Germline assignment: CDR1 SGHDT and CDR2 YYEEEE. CDR3 length equals 12 residues. Trimming removed 4 bases at V and 4 bases at J, with 8 bases between. The CDR3 loop reads CASSRTAYGYTF. The DNA of the CDR3 is TGTGCCAGCAGCCGGACAGCCTATGGCTACACCTTC.

This clone was counted a single time. This chain joins TRBV7-2 and TRBJ1-4; 7 nucleotides line up with TRBD1. V gave up 1 base and J gave up 4 bases; unmatched junction bases: 3. The CDR3 sequence is 15 residues long. Looked up from germline, CDR1 is SGHTA and CDR2 is FQGNSA. In DNA, the CDR3 is TGTGCCAGCAGCTTAGTGGGGACAGTTAATGAAAAACTGTTTTTT. Its protein is CASSLVGTVNEKLFF.

The rearrangement links TRBV14 to TRBJ2-7; D gene unclear. The germline V gene encodes CDR1 SGHDN and CDR2 FVKESK. V gave up 5 bases and J gave up 7 bases, with 12 bases separating them. The CDR3 covers 12 residues. The CDR3 loop reads CASSYSSLEQYF. The CDR3 DNA is TGTGCCAGCAGCTACTCCTCTTTGGAGCAGTACTTC. The variable domain in full, completed from reference TRBV14 and TRBJ2-7, reads EAGVTQFPSHSVIEKGQTVTLRCDPISGHDNLYWYRRVMGKEIKFLLHFVKESKQDESGMPNNRFLAERTGGTYSTLKVQPAELEDSGVYFCASSYSSLEQYFGPGTRLTVT.